This T cell receptor (beta chain) appears in the sequencing data of a study of T cell responses to AZD1222 COVID-19 vaccine. General observations from the study: Clonal diversity may have been underestimated, and the donors were mostly white British, with more females than males.

Concerning this clone itself: The target antigen is unknown.

Only in-frame clones appear in the TCRdb table, and some are missing; sequencing was by immunoSEQ multiplex PCR. Found here are about 92,000 clones, about nine tenths of them singletons; the top ten hold about 7.5%. The source is an adult in good health. Source: peripheral blood, taken on day 0 of AZD1222 vaccination.

As DNA, the CDR3 is TGTGCCAGCAGCTTTGGTTCTGGAAACACCATATATTTT. Its translation: CASSFGSGNTIYF. The chain uses TRBV7-9 and TRBJ1-3, with no clear D. The CDR3 sequence is 13 residues long. V lost 3 bases to trimming and J lost 1 base, with 4 bases between them. In germline, CDR1 is SEHNR, CDR2 FQNEAQ (reference sequence).